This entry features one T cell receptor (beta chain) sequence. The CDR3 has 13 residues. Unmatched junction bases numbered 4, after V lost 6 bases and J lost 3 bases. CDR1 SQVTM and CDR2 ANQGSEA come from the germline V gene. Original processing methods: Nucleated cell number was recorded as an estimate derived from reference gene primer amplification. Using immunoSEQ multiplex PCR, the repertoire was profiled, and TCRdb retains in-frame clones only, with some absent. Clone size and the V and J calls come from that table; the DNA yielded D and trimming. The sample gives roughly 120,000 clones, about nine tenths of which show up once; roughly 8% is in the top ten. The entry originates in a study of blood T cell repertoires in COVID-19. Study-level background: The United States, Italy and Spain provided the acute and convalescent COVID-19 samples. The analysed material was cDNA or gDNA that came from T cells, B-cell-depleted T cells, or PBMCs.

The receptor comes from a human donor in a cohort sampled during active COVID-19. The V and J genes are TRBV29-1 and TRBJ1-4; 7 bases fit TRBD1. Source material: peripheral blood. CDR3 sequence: CSVNRGPNEKLFF. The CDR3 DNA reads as TGCAGCGTCAACAGGGGTCCTAATGAAAAACTGTTTTTT. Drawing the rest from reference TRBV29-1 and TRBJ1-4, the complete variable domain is SAVISQKPSRDICQRGTSLTIQCQVDSQVTMMFWYRQQPGQSLTLIATANQGSEATYESGFVIDKFPISRPNLTFSTLTVSNMSPEDSSIYLCSVNRGPNEKLFFGSGTQLSVL.